This T cell receptor beta chain was recorded in a study of T cell responses to AZD1222 COVID-19 vaccine (dated by TCRdb to the early 2020s). Broadly, across the study: AZD1222 recipients whose second dose came at about 4 weeks and those whose second dose came at about 12 weeks were combined into one group, since spike-specific TCR depth and breadth did not differ between the two schedules. A total of 233 trial participants underwent TCR sequencing, of whom 207 received two doses of AZD1222 and some 26 received two doses of the MenACWY control vaccine. Enrollment into the trials was organized by age into subgroups of 18-55, 56-69 and 70-plus years, and those subgroups contained 148, 28 and 57 TCR-sequenced participants, respectively. Study-level results and caveats: The 56-69-year group was small, and its depth increase did not reach significance, likely because of low power. Because no day 14 peak-response samples were available, the repertoires could be characterized only after the peak T cell response. Participants were mostly white British and included more females than males, and it was suggested by the authors that clonal diversity may have been underestimated. Reportedly, almost half of the unique spike-specific TCRs recognized epitopes lying outside the regions that are mutated in the B.1.351 and B.1.1.7 variants. After two AZD1222 doses, spike-specific TCR breadth and depth were significantly higher than at day 0 and than in MenACWY recipients. Only six AZD1222 recipients were SARS-CoV-2 seropositive at baseline, limiting conclusions about previously exposed vaccinees. CD4 TCRs associated with the vaccine covered the entire spike protein, and the dominant responses were in regions 160-218 and 743-854.

The CDR3 regions of human TCRbeta chains were analyzed by immunosequencing. The paper's data handling went like this. Repertoire TCRs were matched against a reference library of SARS-CoV-2-specific TCRs generated with the MIRA antigen-specificity platform. Breadth was defined as the fraction of unique TCRs that were SARS-CoV-2-associated, and depth was defined as the fraction of total T cells that were SARS-CoV-2-associated. Each spike-specific TCR was assigned to its reactive spike region and to a CD4 or CD8 class using the MIRA data. Log10-transformed breadth and depth values were compared by one-way ANOVA with Sidak's multiple comparisons tests. The table comes from immuneACCESS by way of TCRdb, which keeps in-frame sequences with V and J called. Part of the clones is missing from these tables; in studies checked, under half for an unresolved V gene and the rest for unknown reasons. That table furnishes V, J and clone size, whereas the DNA furnished D and trimming. This sample is represented by over 95,000 clones; 85% to 95% of them were singletons. The ten biggest clones cover approximately 11% of the sample.

Points on this clone: No cognate antigen has been identified for it. No quality values exist for individual bases; no much larger clone is one base distant.

According to the study, the label for this sample's time point signals: baseline before first vaccination. Vaccinee samples were obtained from the UK trials COV001 and COV002, which included a single-blind randomized controlled phase 2/3 trial of AZD1222 (ChAdOx1 nCoV-19) in healthy adults. For TCRbeta chain sequencing, PBMC samples were collected from trial participants at day 0 and at day 28 after the second dose. Unmatched junction bases come to 3, with V trimmed by 0 bases and J by 7 bases. According to the germline V gene (reference sequence), CDR1 reads SGHNT and CDR2 reads YYREEE. From its cysteine to its phenylalanine, the CDR3 spans 14 amino acids. The entry retains the CDR3 DNA only, 42 bases that are in frame from base 1.

The source was peripheral blood, collected on day 0 of AZD1222 vaccination. This clonotype was sampled from an adult in good health. Rearrangement joined TRBV5-4 to TRBJ1-5; 8 bases in between match TRBD1. The sequence in DNA is TGTGCCAGCAGCTTGGGGGGACAGGCCCAGCCCCAGCATTTT. It is translated as CASSLGGQAQPQHF. Supplemented by the reference TRBV5-4 and TRBJ1-5 proteins around the CDR3, the complete variable domain is ETGVTQSPTHLIKTRGQQVTLRCSSQSGHNTVSWYQQALGQGPQFIFQYYREEENGRGNFPPRFSGLQFPNYSSELNVNALELDDSALYLCASSLGGQAQPQHFGDGTRLSIL.